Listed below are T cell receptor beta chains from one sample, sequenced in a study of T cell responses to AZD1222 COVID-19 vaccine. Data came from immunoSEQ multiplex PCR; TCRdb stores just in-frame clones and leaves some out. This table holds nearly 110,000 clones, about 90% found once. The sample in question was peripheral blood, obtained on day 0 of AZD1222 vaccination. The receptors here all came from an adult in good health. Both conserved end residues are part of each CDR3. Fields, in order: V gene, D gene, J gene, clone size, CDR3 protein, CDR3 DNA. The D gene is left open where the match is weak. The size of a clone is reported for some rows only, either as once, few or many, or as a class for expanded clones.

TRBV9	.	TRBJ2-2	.	CASSDRRFPGELFF	TGTGCCAGCAGCGATCGACGGTTCCCCGGGGAGCTGTTTTTT
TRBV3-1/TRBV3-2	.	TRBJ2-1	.	CASSRGPDFREQFF	TGTGCCAGCAGCCGTGGGCCGGACTTCCGTGAGCAGTTCTTC
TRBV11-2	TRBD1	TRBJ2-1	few	CASSTGTANNEQFF	TGTGCCAGCAGCACAGGGACAGCAAACAATGAGCAGTTCTTC
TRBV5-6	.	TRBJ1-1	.	CASSLEAAWGGTEAFF	TGTGCCAGCAGCTTGGAGGCAGCCTGGGGGGGCACTGAAGCTTTCTTT
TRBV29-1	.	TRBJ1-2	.	CSVDGGSYGYTF	TGCAGCGTTGACGGGGGATCCTATGGCTACACCTTC
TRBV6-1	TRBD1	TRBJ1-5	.	CASSEWGQSYQPQHF	TGTGCCAGCAGTGAATGGGGACAGTCTTATCAGCCCCAGCATTTT
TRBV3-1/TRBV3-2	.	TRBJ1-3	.	CASSPRAGGNTIYF	TGTGCCAGCAGCCCCCGGGCGGGAGGAAACACCATATATTTT
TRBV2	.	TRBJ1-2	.	CASSEVGGRGYTF	TGTGCCAGCAGTGAGGTGGGAGGTAGAGGCTACACCTTC
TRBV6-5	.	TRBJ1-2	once	CASRPGPGPNYGYTF	TGTGCCAGCAGACCCGGCCCGGGGCCCAACTATGGCTACACCTTC
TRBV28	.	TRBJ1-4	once	CAAAPSPWESSEKLFF	TGTGCCGCAGCACCCTCCCCCTGGGAAAGTAGTGAAAAACTGTTTTTT
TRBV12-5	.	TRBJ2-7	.	CASGLVVRGLYEQYF	TGTGCTAGTGGTTTGGTTGTACGGGGCTTGTACGAGCAGTACTTC
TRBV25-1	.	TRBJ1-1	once	CASIGGGRTEAFF	TGTGCCAGCATTGGAGGGGGAAGGACTGAAGCTTTCTTT
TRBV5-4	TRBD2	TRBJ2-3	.	CASSSGAGAGRTDTQYF	TGTGCCAGCAGCAGCGGGGCAGGAGCGGGGCGCACAGATACGCAGTATTTT
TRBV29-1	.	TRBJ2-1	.	CSVEGWDEQFF	TGCAGCGTTGAGGGTTGGGATGAGCAGTTCTTC
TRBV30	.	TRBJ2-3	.	CAWRFADTQYF	TGTGCCTGGAGATTCGCGGATACGCAGTATTTT
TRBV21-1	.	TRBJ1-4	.	CASSSRQERGQNEKLFF	TGTGCCAGCAGCTCACGACAGGAAAGGGGACAGAATGAAAAACTGTTTTTT
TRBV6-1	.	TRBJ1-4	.	CASREIQGVVRGKLFF	TGTGCCAGCAGAGAAATACAGGGAGTTGTACGCGGAAAACTGTTTTTT
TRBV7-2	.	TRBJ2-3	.	CASSSQLTDTQYF	TGTGCCAGCAGCTCACAACTCACAGATACGCAGTATTTT
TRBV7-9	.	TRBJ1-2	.	CASSLAATYSDYGYTF	TGTGCCAGCAGCTTAGCGGCGACTTACTCCGACTATGGCTACACCTTC
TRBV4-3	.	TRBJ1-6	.	CASSQGQENSPLHF	TGCGCCAGCAGCCAAGGGCAGGAAAATTCACCCCTCCACTTT
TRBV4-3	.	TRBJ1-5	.	CASSQVYYPGEPQHF	TGCGCCAGCAGCCAAGTTTATTACCCCGGGGAGCCCCAGCATTTT
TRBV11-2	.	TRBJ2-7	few	CASSLAPKYAEQYF	TGTGCCAGCAGCTTAGCCCCGAAGTACGCCGAGCAGTACTTC
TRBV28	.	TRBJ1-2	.	CASSIPRTNYGYTF	TGTGCCAGCAGTATCCCCAGGACTAACTATGGCTACACCTTC
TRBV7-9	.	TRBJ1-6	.	CASSLGESSYNSPLHF	TGTGCCAGCAGCTTAGGGGAGAGCTCCTATAATTCACCCCTCCACTTT
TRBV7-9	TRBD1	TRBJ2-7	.	CASSLKGTGLREQYF	TGTGCCAGCAGCTTAAAAGGGACAGGGCTGCGCGAGCAGTACTTC
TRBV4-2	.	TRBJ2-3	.	CASSRGLNTDTQYF	TGTGCCAGCAGCCGTGGACTCAACACAGATACGCAGTATTTT
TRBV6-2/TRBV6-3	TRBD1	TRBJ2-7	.	CASSYSSGGSYEQYF	TGTGCCAGCAGTTACTCTTCAGGGGGCTCCTACGAGCAGTACTTC
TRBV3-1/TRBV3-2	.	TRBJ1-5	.	CASSPSTGRGGQPQHF	TGTGCCAGCAGCCCATCAACGGGGAGGGGGGGTCAGCCCCAGCATTTT
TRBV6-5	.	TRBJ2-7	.	CASLETVYEQYF	TGTGCCAGTCTTGAGACAGTCTACGAGCAGTACTTC
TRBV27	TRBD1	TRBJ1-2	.	CASSTYGTEVNGYTF	TGTGCCAGCAGCACCTACGGGACAGAAGTTAATGGCTACACCTTC
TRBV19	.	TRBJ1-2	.	CASSPLRGGTYGYTF	TGTGCCAGTAGTCCCCTCAGAGGGGGGACCTATGGCTACACCTTC
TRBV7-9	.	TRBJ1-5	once	CASSPGRDQPQHF	TGTGCCAGCAGCCCAGGGAGAGATCAGCCCCAGCATTTT
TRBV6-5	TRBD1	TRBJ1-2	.	CASSRTGEPGTF	TGTGCCAGCAGCCGCACAGGGGAGCCGGGCACCTTC
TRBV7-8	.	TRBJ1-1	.	CASSLRVLNTEAFF	TGTGCCAGCAGCTTAAGGGTTTTGAACACTGAAGCTTTCTTT
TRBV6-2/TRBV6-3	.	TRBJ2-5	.	CASTPEWRSHLYF	TGTGCCAGCACCCCCGAATGGCGTTCCCATCTGTACTTC
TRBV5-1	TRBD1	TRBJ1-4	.	CASSLTTIQGTNEKLFF	TGCGCCAGCAGCTTGACTACAATACAGGGGACTAATGAAAAACTGTTTTTT
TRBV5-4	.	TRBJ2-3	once	CASSPTRYTDTQYF	TGTGCCAGCAGCCCGACCCGGTACACAGATACGCAGTATTTT
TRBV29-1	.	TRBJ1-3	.	CSVRGGTGNTIYF	TGCAGCGTTAGGGGAGGGACTGGAAACACCATATATTTT
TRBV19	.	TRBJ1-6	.	CASSADRSPLHF	TGTGCCAGTAGTGCGGACCGCTCACCCCTCCACTTT
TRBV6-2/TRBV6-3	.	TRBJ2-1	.	CASSYVYNEQFF	TGTGCCAGCAGTTACGTTTACAATGAGCAGTTCTTC
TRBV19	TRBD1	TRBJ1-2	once	CASSIPDRAGYTF	TGTGCCAGTAGTATCCCTGACAGGGCGGGCTACACCTTC
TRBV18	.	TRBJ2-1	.	CASSPGPGINEQFF	TGTGCCAGCTCACCGGGACCAGGCATAAATGAGCAGTTCTTC
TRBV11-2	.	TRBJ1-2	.	CASSLGGASRRDTF	TGTGCCAGCAGCTTAGGTGGGGCCTCCCGGCGGGACACCTTC
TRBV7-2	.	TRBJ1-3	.	CASSLFSSGNTIYF	TGTGCCAGCAGCTTGTTTTCCTCTGGAAACACCATATATTTT
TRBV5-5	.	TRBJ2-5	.	CASSPDSYEETQYF	TGTGCCAGCAGCCCGGACAGCTATGAAGAGACCCAGTACTTC
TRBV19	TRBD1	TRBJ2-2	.	CASSIGRGLATGELFF	TGTGCCAGTAGTATTGGCAGGGGGTTAGCCACCGGGGAGCTGTTTTTT
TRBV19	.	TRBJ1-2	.	CASSIGILYGYTF	TGTGCCAGTAGTATCGGGATTCTCTATGGCTACACCTTC
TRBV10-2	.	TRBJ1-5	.	CATVGAGMGQPQHF	TGCGCCACCGTTGGGGCGGGGATGGGTCAGCCCCAGCATTTT
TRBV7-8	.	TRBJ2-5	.	CASSLSQTLRETQYF	TGTGCCAGCAGCTTAAGCCAAACTTTACGAGAGACCCAGTACTTC
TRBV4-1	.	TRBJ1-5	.	CASSHDRQFQPQHF	TGCGCCAGCAGCCATGATAGACAGTTCCAGCCCCAGCATTTT
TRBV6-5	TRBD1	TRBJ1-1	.	CASSYIPGQRSAGAFF	TGTGCCAGCAGTTACATTCCGGGACAGAGGTCAGCTGGAGCTTTCTTT